Below are 10 T cell receptor beta chains sequenced from a single sample in a study of cytomegalovirus exposure and HLA in healthy donors (dated by TCRdb to between 2016 and 2019). Library prep was done by the immunoSEQ multiplex PCR assay. A mixture of 60 forward primers for TCR Vbeta segments and 13 reverse primers for TCR Jbeta segments was used in the multiplex PCR. Not all clones reach the TCRdb copy of this immuneACCESS table, which keeps in-frame sequences only. Checked studies attribute under half of the gap to unresolved V genes and leave the rest unexplained. The sample yields about 120,000 clones; over 60% were counted once. The top ten clones comprise under 1.5% of the sample. Sequencing was done on a sample of PBMCs. The receptors originated from a woman aged 25 to 45 in good health and CMV-seronegative.

This clone occurred a few times. At one end, the junction sequence differs from germline, possibly due to a read error. The chain carries TRBV13 and TRBJ1-5, with D perhaps matching TRBD1 (6 bases). From germline, CDR1 is PRHDT and CDR2 FYEKMQ (reference sequence). The CDR3 runs to 14 residues. The CDR3 protein is CASSLGQSNQPQHF. In DNA, the CDR3 is TGTGCCAGCAGCCTAGGACAGTCCAATCAGCCCCAGCATTTT.

The chain carries TRBV15 and TRBJ2-7, with D perhaps TRBD2 (6 bases). Germline lookup yields CDR1 LNHNV and CDR2 YYDKDF (reference sequence). Trimming pared 4 bases from V and 0 bases from J, leaving 7 bases between. The CDR3 is made up of 13 amino acids. The DNA for the CDR3 is TGTGCCACCAGCAACGGGGGCTCCTACGAGCAGTACTTC. This gives the protein CATSNGGSYEQYF.

The CDR3 nucleotides are TGCGCCAGCAGCCAAGGCCCAGCGGGGGGCCCATACAATGAGCAGTTCTTC. Translating it yields CASSQGPAGGPYNEQFF. The V call is TRBV4-3, the J call TRBJ2-1, with 9 bases identical to TRBD2. V dropped 1 base and J dropped 4; count of bases not matched to a gene: 8. The germline V gene encodes CDR1 LGHNA and CDR2 YSLEER. There are 17 residues in the CDR3.

This clone was observed a few times. This chain connects TRBV5-4 to TRBJ1-1; 7 bases are shared with TRBD1. V gave up 4 bases and J gave up 5 bases; unmatched junction bases: 14. This CDR3 spans 16 amino acids. Germline assignment: CDR1 SGHNT and CDR2 YYREEE (reference sequence). CDR3 in amino acids: CASSRGTAGVGTEAFF. The DNA for the CDR3 is TGTGCCAGCAGCCGCGGGACAGCCGGAGTGGGAACTGAAGCTTTCTTT.

The chain links TRBV5-1 to TRBJ1-6, with unresolved D. This CDR3 has 16 amino acids. Germline V gene data show CDR1 as SGHRS and CDR2 as YFSETQ. Trimming removed 0 bases at V and 10 bases at J, with 17 bases between. CDR3 region: CASSLELGRAGSPLHF. The CDR3 coding sequence is TGCGCCAGCAGCTTGGAGTTAGGGAGGGCTGGATCACCCCTCCACTTT.

To note about this clone: An end of the junction differs from the germline gene, which may be a read error. The CDR3, as DNA: TGTGCTAGCAGCTTAGCTCTTCGGAACACCGGGGAGCTGTTTTTT. Translating it yields CASSLALRNTGELFF. The chain employs TRBV7-7 and TRBJ2-2; no reliable D call. The CDR3 runs 15 residues. The germline V gene has CDR1 SSHAT and CDR2 FNYEAQ (reference sequence).

The chain is built from TRBV29-1 and TRBJ2-3; TRBD2 aligns across 13 bases. V shed 1 base and J 5 bases; nucleotides not matched to a gene: 3. Germline-derived CDR1 and CDR2 are SQVTM and ANQGSEA. The CDR3 runs to 15 residues. The CDR3 loop is CSVEGTSGGRDTQYF. CDR3 nucleotides: TGCAGCGTTGAAGGGACTAGCGGGGGAAGAGATACGCAGTATTTT.

V usage is TRBV9 and J usage is TRBJ2-7; TRBD2 matches at 8 bases. CDR1 SGDLS and CDR2 YYNGEE come from the germline V gene. Trimming at V came to 4 bases and at J to 6 bases, leaving 12 bases not matched to a gene. The CDR3 loop spans 15 amino acids. CDR3 region: CASSPGLAVSSEQYF. DNA of the CDR3: TGTGCCAGCAGCCCCGGACTAGCCGTTTCGAGCGAGCAGTACTTC.

This clone was detected once. The CDR3 region has the DNA TGTGCCAGCAGCCAAGATCCGCGGTCCGGCTACACCTTC. It yields the protein CASSQDPRSGYTF. The gene calls are TRBV14 and TRBJ1-2, with D hard to call. CDR3 length equals 13 residues. Germline V gene sequence: CDR1 SGHDN, CDR2 FVKESK. The V and J ends lost 0 bases and 8 bases respectively, with 10 bases between them.

The chain uses TRBV7-9 and TRBJ2-5; 10 bases fit TRBD2. The CDR3 loop spans 15 amino acids. Germline CDR1 SEHNR, CDR2 FQNEAQ (reference sequence). The junction had 5 bases not matched to a gene; V was cut back by 5 bases and J by 2 bases. This chain's CDR3 is CASSPSGGPQETQYF. The CDR3 DNA sequence: TGTGCCAGCAGCCCTAGCGGGGGACCTCAAGAGACCCAGTACTTC.